A selection of T cell receptor beta chains follows, all from one sample in a study of technical replicates of blood from a few donors. Data came from immunoSEQ multiplex PCR; TCRdb stores just in-frame clones and leaves some out. The data contain roughly 50,000 clones, roughly 96% of them singletons. The sample comprised PBMCs. The receptors here all came from a human donor in good health. Some clones in this sample may be carry-over from other donors' samples. Each CDR3 is given without its conserved first and last residue. A D gene is named only where the DNA matches it firmly.

TRBV4-1,TRBD1,TRBJ2-1,ASSSAGTDYNEQF
TRBV7-9,TRBD2,TRBJ2-3,ASSLREPRTDTQY
TRBV5-1,TRBD1,TRBJ2-1,ASSLGPRTGGAYNEQF
TRBV7-9,NA,TRBJ2-5,ASSLSAVDNQETQY
TRBV9,TRBD2,TRBJ2-2,ASSLAGDTGELF
TRBV4-3,TRBD1,TRBJ1-2,ASSQGVYRQGGGYT
TRBV4-1,NA,TRBJ2-7,ASSQGGSYEQY
TRBV7-2,NA,TRBJ1-1,ASSLGQGILNTEAF
TRBV18,TRBD2,TRBJ2-1,ASSPTSSTNEQF
TRBV4-1,TRBD2,TRBJ2-1,ASSQGAGGPVRNNEQF
TRBV4-3,TRBD2,TRBJ2-7,ASSQDRLAGADEQY
TRBV6-5,TRBD2,TRBJ2-7,ASSPTGLSTYEQY
TRBV9,TRBD1,TRBJ1-4,ASSVADRAGEKLF
TRBV9,TRBD2,TRBJ2-3,ASSVGLFGGIRGTDTQY
TRBV7-2,TRBD1,TRBJ1-2,ASSRRGLGGYT